These 5 T cell receptor beta chains originate from one sample sequenced in a study of blood T cell repertoires in COVID-19. The table came from immunoSEQ multiplex PCR; TCRdb's copy has only in-frame clones and leaves some out. The data hold about 120,000 clones, with 82% observed a single time. The sequencing input was peripheral blood. These receptors all come from a woman aged 70-85 years with acute or convalescent COVID-19.

This clone was observed a few times. The junction departs from germline at one end; a sequencing error may be responsible. This chain connects TRBV27 to TRBJ1-2, with D possibly being TRBD1 (5 bases). Germline V CDR1 and CDR2: MNHEY, SMNVEV (reference sequence). The CDR3 runs 15 residues. Written as DNA, the CDR3 is TGTGCCAGCAGTTTATCGGGCGCGGGACTCTCCTCTATCTACTTC. Its protein is CASSLSGAGLSSIYF.

V gene TRBV24-1 combines with J gene TRBJ2-1, with D possibly TRBD2 on 7 matching bases. V lost 3 bases and J 3 bases, leaving 11 bases between the germline ends. In germline, CDR1 is KGHDR, CDR2 SFDVKD. CDR3 length: 15 residues. The CDR3 loop reads CATSDAGAIYNEQFF. CDR3 in DNA: TGTGCCACCAGTGATGCGGGGGCCATCTACAATGAGCAGTTCTTC.

The chain couples TRBV7-2 to TRBJ1-5, with D unclear. The germline gives CDR1 SGHTA, CDR2 FQGNSA. The CDR3 contains 13 residues. The germline V and J ends were trimmed by 3 bases and 2 bases, with 5 bases remaining between them. The CDR3 reads CASSFTGNQPQHF. CDR3 coding DNA: TGTGCCAGCAGCTTTACGGGCAATCAGCCCCAGCATTTT.

The chain has TRBV7-9 and TRBJ2-5; the match to TRBD2 covers 7 bases. J was trimmed by 5 bases and V by 5 bases; bases with no gene match: 11. Germline V gene sequence: CDR1 SEHNR, CDR2 FQNEAQ (reference sequence). The length of the CDR3 is 15 residues. The CDR3 DNA reads as TGTGCCAGCAGCCTACTGGCAGGGAGGGACGAGACCCAGTACTTC. Translated, it gives CASSLLAGRDETQYF.

This clone appeared a few times. The chain recombines TRBV30 with TRBJ2-5, with D possibly matching TRBD1 (6 bases). The ends were cut back, 2 bases at V and 5 bases at J, with 9 bases in the middle. The CDR3 has 12 amino acids. CDR1 and CDR2 (germline): GTSNPN, SVGIG (reference sequence). CDR3 in DNA: TGTGCCTGGAGTACAGGGTGGGAGACCCAGTACTTC. Its protein product is CAWSTGWETQYF.